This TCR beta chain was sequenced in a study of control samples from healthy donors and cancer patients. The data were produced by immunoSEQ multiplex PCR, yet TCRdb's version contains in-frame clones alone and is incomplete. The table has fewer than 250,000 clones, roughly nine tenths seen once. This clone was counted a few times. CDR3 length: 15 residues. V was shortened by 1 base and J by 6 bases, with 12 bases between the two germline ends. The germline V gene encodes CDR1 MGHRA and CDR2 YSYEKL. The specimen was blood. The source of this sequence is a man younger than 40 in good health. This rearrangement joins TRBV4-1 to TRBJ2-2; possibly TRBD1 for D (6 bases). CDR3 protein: CASSQGDRSPGELFF. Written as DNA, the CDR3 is TGCGCCAGCAGCCAAGGAGACAGGTCCCCCGGGGAGCTGTTTTTT.